A single sample is the source of the 29 T cell receptor beta chains below, sequenced in a study of T cell changes during pregnancy in multiple sclerosis. TCRdb keeps only in-frame clones here, not all; method: immunoSEQ multiplex PCR. Here the sample spans some 83,000 clones, around 93% being singletons. Source: PBMCs, taken in the first trimester of pregnancy. These receptors all come from a female donor in good health, serving as a control in a pregnancy study. Some clones in this sample may be carry-over from other donors' samples.

The chain's CDR3 is CASSLSRGSYEQYF. CDR3 sequence (DNA): TGTGCCAGCAGTTTAAGCAGGGGCTCCTACGAGCAGTACTTC. The genes are TRBV27 and TRBJ2-5; possible D gene TRBD1, 6 bases. The better agreement between TRBJ2-7 and the DNA end casts doubt on the J call. The CDR3 has 14 amino acids. Germline CDR1 MNHEY, CDR2 SMNVEV (reference sequence).

This chain uses TRBV5-1 with TRBJ1-2, with a weak D call TRBD1 (5 bases). Germline CDR1 SGHRS, CDR2 YFSETQ. CDR3 size: 13 residues. V lost 6 bases to trimming and J lost 5 bases, with 14 bases between them. DNA of the CDR3: TGCGCCAGCAAAACAGGAGGGAAGTATGGCTACACCTTC. It translates to CASKTGGKYGYTF. Combining the CDR3 with reference TRBV5-1 and TRBJ1-2 gives the whole variable domain KAGVTQTPRYLIKTRGQQVTLSCSPISGHRSVSWYQQTPGQGLQFLFEYFSETQRNKGNFPGRFSGRQFSNSRSEMNVSTLELGDSALYLCASKTGGKYGYTFGSGTRLTVV.

V usage is TRBV2 and J usage is TRBJ2-2; TRBD2 might be the D (6 bases). Germline V lookup: CDR1 SNHLY, CDR2 FYNNEI. V lost 7 bases and J 5 bases, leaving 14 bases between the germline ends. The CDR3 length is 14 residues. The CDR3 sequence: CASNQGLTTGELFF. DNA for the CDR3: TGTGCCAGCAACCAGGGACTTACTACCGGGGAGCTGTTTTTT.

CDR3 amino acids: CASSLGLQSSYEQYF. The CDR3 DNA follows: TGTGCCAGCAGCCTGGGACTACAAAGCTCCTACGAGCAGTACTTC. This chain links TRBV7-2 with TRBJ2-7; the match to TRBD2 covers 7 bases. V was pared by 5 bases and J by 0 bases, with 7 bases of the junction left unmatched. Germline CDR1 and CDR2: SGHTA and FQGNSA. CDR3 size: 15 residues.

The chain is built from TRBV5-6 and TRBJ1-5; D is ambiguous. CDR1 and CDR2 (germline): SGHDT, YYEEEE. The V end was cut by 4 bases, the J end by 0 bases, with 17 bases between. CDR3 length: 17 residues. The CDR3 is CASSLRGTVYSNQPQHF. For the CDR3, the DNA is TGTGCCAGCAGCCTCCGGGGTACGGTTTATAGCAATCAGCCCCAGCATTTT. Variable domain in full (rest from reference TRBV5-6 and TRBJ1-5): DAGVTQSPTHLIKTRGQQVTLRCSPKSGHDTVSWYQQALGQGPQFIFQYYEEEERQRGNFPDRFSGHQFPNYSSELNVNALLLGDSALYLCASSLRGTVYSNQPQHFGDGTRLSIL.

This chain connects TRBV5-4 to TRBJ1-6; D remains unclear. Germline V gene data show CDR1 as SGHNT and CDR2 as YYREEE (reference sequence). V was trimmed by 1 base and J by 4 bases, leaving 6 bases between them. The CDR3 spans 14 residues. This CDR3 is CASSLMSYNSPLHF. CDR3 in DNA: TGTGCCAGCAGCTTGATGAGTTATAATTCACCCCTCCACTTT.

J is TRBJ1-1 and V is TRBV28; D gene ambiguous. The ends were cut back, 6 bases at V and 1 base at J, with 12 bases in the middle. Germline CDR1 reads MDHEN; CDR2 reads SYDVKM. The CDR3 has 14 amino acids. DNA of the CDR3: TGTGCCAGCAGCCGAGGTTGGCAGAACACTGAAGCTTTCTTT. Encoded protein: CASSRGWQNTEAFF. Drawing the rest from reference TRBV28 and TRBJ1-1, the complete variable domain is DVKVTQSSRYLVKRTGEKVFLECVQDMDHENMFWYRQDPGLGLRLIYFSYDVKMKEKGDIPEGYSVSREKKERFSLILESASTNQTSMYLCASSRGWQNTEAFFGQGTRLTVV.

V gene TRBV5-6 combines with J gene TRBJ1-2; tentative D call: TRBD1 (5 bases). The CDR3 has 12 amino acids. The germline CDR1 and CDR2 sequences are SGHDT and YYEEEE. Trimming stripped 1 base from V and 6 bases from J, with 7 bases between. CDR3: CASSLRGHGYTF. Here the CDR3 DNA reads TGTGCCAGCAGCTTGAGGGGCCATGGCTACACCTTC.

The gene calls are TRBV7-8 and TRBJ2-7; 11 bases are a match to TRBD1. The CDR3 is 15 residues long. J gave up 0 bases and V 5 bases, and 3 bases lay outside the gene matches. Germline V gene sequence: CDR1 SGHVS, CDR2 FQNEAQ. The chain's CDR3 is CASSPGTGGSYEQYF. CDR3 nucleotide sequence: TGTGCCAGCAGCCCCGGGACAGGGGGCTCCTACGAGCAGTACTTC.

This clone was recorded a few times. CDR3 protein: CASSPEAASGGYNEQFF. In DNA form, the CDR3 reads TGTGCCAGCTCACCAGAAGCTGCTAGCGGGGGCTACAATGAGCAGTTCTTC. The V and J genes are TRBV18 and TRBJ2-1, with 10 bases fitting TRBD2. Germline values: CDR1 KGHSH, CDR2 LQKENI. The J segment lost 3 bases and the V segment lost 2 bases, leaving 7 bases of the junction unmatched. The CDR3 has 17 residues.

This sequence joins TRBV6-4 and TRBJ2-3, with 11 bases identical to TRBD2. This CDR3 has 15 amino acids. Germline V gene sequence: CDR1 MRHNA, CDR2 SNTAGT. Trimming cost V 6 bases and J 0 bases; bases outside gene matches: 2. This CDR3 reads CASSRTSGSTDTQYF. CDR3 DNA sequence: TGTGCCAGCAGCCGGACTAGCGGGAGCACAGATACGCAGTATTTT.

The chain is built from TRBV7-8 and TRBJ2-1; 10 bases match TRBD2. The CDR3 consists of 15 residues. Losses at the gene ends were 4 bases for V and 3 bases for J; bases not matched to a gene: 3. Germline CDR1 reads SGHVS; CDR2 reads FQNEAQ. DNA for the CDR3: TGTGCCAGCAGCTATATAGCGGGGGGCTACAATGAGCAGTTCTTC. Protein sequence: CASSYIAGGYNEQFF. Filled out from reference TRBV7-8 and TRBJ2-1, the complete variable domain reads GAGVSQSPRYKVAKRGQDVALRCDPISGHVSLFWYQQALGQGPEFLTYFQNEAQLDKSGLPSDRFFAERPEGSVSTLKIQRTQQEDSAVYLCASSYIAGGYNEQFFGPGTRLTVL.

The CDR3 DNA sequence: TGCGCCAGCAGCTTGGTTCGGCGGGACACTGAAGCTTTCTTT. This sequence encodes CASSLVRRDTEAFF. This chain joins TRBV5-1 and TRBJ1-1; D remains unclear. The V gene lost 0 bases and the J gene lost 3 bases, with 9 bases spanning the gap. This CDR3 has 14 amino acids. Germline CDR1 and CDR2: SGHRS and YFSETQ.

The chain uses TRBV29-1 and TRBJ2-3; TRBD1 matches at 7 bases. Germline assignment: CDR1 SQVTM and CDR2 ANQGSEA. The V segment lost 5 bases and the J segment 2 bases; nucleotides outside the gene matches: 7. CDR3 length: 14 residues. This CDR3 is CSVHRTGPTDTQYF. The CDR3 DNA is TGCAGCGTTCATAGGACAGGACCCACAGATACGCAGTATTTT.

This clone was observed a single time. The J gene is TRBJ1-4, the V gene TRBV5-6; 7 nucleotides agree with TRBD1. V shed 3 bases and J 7 bases; nucleotides not matched to a gene: 6. Germline V gene data show CDR1 as SGHDT and CDR2 as YYEEEE. The CDR3 has 14 residues. The CDR3 spells CASSWRGLGEKLFF. CDR3 nucleotide sequence: TGTGCCAGCAGCTGGAGGGGGCTGGGTGAAAAACTGTTTTTT.

As DNA, the CDR3 is TGTGCCAGCAATCGAGCGGAGCGATCCTATACGCAGTATTTT. This translates into CASNRAERSYTQYF. V usage is TRBV2 and J usage is TRBJ2-3; D perhaps matches TRBD2 (5 bases). The germline V gene encodes CDR1 SNHLY and CDR2 FYNNEI. CDR3 length: 14 residues. The ends were cut back, 7 bases at V and 7 bases at J, with 18 bases in the middle.

This chain uses TRBV21-1 with TRBJ1-1. TRBV21-1 is classified as a pseudogene. This CDR3 has 14 residues. The CDR3 bases are TGTGCCAGCAGCAAGTCCTCGGTGAACACTGAAGCTTTCTTT. Its translation is CASSKSSVNTEAFF.

This clone was seen a handful of times. This chain uses TRBV6-5 with TRBJ2-1; TRBD2 matches 13 bases. The CDR3 is 16 residues long. The J segment lost 6 bases and the V segment lost 4 bases, leaving 6 bases of the junction unmatched. Germline CDR1 and CDR2: MNHEY and SVGAGI. CDR3 protein: CASSFGTSGASNEQFF. CDR3 bases: TGTGCCAGCAGTTTCGGGACTAGCGGGGCCAGCAATGAGCAGTTCTTC.

The chain joins TRBV4-1 to TRBJ2-7; D unclear. The CDR3 contains 15 residues. Trimming cost V 4 bases and J 0 bases, with 13 bases left between them. The germline V gene encodes CDR1 MGHRA and CDR2 YSYEKL. Here the CDR3 reads CASSLDWPSSYEQYF. CDR3 nucleotide sequence: TGCGCCAGCAGCCTAGACTGGCCTAGCTCCTACGAGCAGTACTTC.

This sequence joins TRBV28 and TRBJ1-2; D perhaps matches TRBD1 (6 bases). Trimming pared 6 bases from V and 8 bases from J, leaving 13 bases between. The CDR3 sequence is 12 residues long. CDR1 and CDR2 from the germline V gene are MDHEN and SYDVKM. CDR3 region: CASRIQGRGYTF. In DNA form, the CDR3 reads TGTGCCAGCAGGATACAGGGTAGGGGCTACACCTTC.

The chain recombines TRBV9 with TRBJ1-3, with D hard to call. The V and J ends lost 0 bases and 1 base respectively, with 11 bases between them. Germline loops: CDR1 SGDLS, CDR2 YYNGEE. The CDR3 has 16 residues. Written as DNA, the CDR3 is TGTGCCAGCAGCGTAGTTAGTAGTCTTTCTGGAAACACCATATATTTT. Its protein is CASSVVSSLSGNTIYF.

The chain recombines TRBV28 with TRBJ1-2, with 8 nucleotides matching TRBD1. Germline V lookup: CDR1 MDHEN, CDR2 SYDVKM. Unmatched junction bases numbered 3, after V lost 2 bases and J lost 4 bases. The CDR3 has 14 amino acids. CDR3 DNA: TGTGCCAGCAGTTTAGGGACAGGAACCTATGGCTACACCTTC. Encoded protein: CASSLGTGTYGYTF.

The chain recombines TRBV16 with TRBJ2-5; TRBD2 aligns across 9 bases. Germline trimming cut 4 bases from V and 4 bases from J; bases unmatched to any gene: 4. CDR1 and CDR2 from the germline V gene are KGHSY and FQNENV. The length of the CDR3 is 14 residues. The CDR3 sequence: CASSPTLAGETQYF. The CDR3 DNA reads as TGTGCCAGCAGCCCAACACTAGCGGGAGAGACCCAGTACTTC.

This clone is a singleton in its sample. This chain uses TRBV9 with TRBJ1-5; 7 positions agree with TRBD1. Germline CDR1 is SGDLS and CDR2 is YYNGEE. CDR3 length: 15 amino acids. V trimming: 1 base; J trimming: 0 bases; junction bases outside the gene matches: 1. CDR3: CASSVTGASNQPQHF. DNA of the CDR3: TGTGCCAGCAGCGTAACAGGGGCTAGCAATCAGCCCCAGCATTTT.

The chain recombines TRBV7-8 with TRBJ1-3, with D possibly TRBD1 on 6 matching bases. V was clipped by 6 bases and J by 1 base, with 13 bases between them. The CDR3 totals 15 residues. The V gene's germline CDR1 is SGHVS and CDR2 FQNEAQ. The CDR3 nucleotides read TGTGCCAGCAGGTCGGGACACGCGTCTGGAAACACCATATATTTT. Protein sequence: CASRSGHASGNTIYF.

This chain joins TRBV2 and TRBJ2-1, with 8 positions matching TRBD2. Germline-derived CDR1 and CDR2 are SNHLY and FYNNEI. The J segment lost 2 bases and the V segment lost 3 bases, leaving 6 bases of the junction unmatched. This CDR3 has 16 amino acids. CDR3 in DNA: TGTGCCAGCAGTGAGGGAAGCGGGAGAACCTACAATGAGCAGTTCTTC. Its translation: CASSEGSGRTYNEQFF.

The J gene is TRBJ1-1, the V gene TRBV19; the match to TRBD1 covers 10 bases. Trimming at V came to 4 bases and at J to 5 bases, leaving 7 bases not matched to a gene. The CDR3 contains 15 residues. CDR1 is LNHDA and CDR2 is SQIVND in the germline V gene (reference sequence). CDR3 sequence: CASSTRDRGFTEAFF. The DNA of the CDR3 is TGTGCCAGTAGTACCAGGGACAGGGGCTTTACTGAAGCTTTCTTT.

This sequence joins TRBV27 and TRBJ1-4, with D possibly matching TRBD1 (5 bases). The CDR3 loop spans 14 amino acids. V was trimmed by 4 bases and J by 7 bases, leaving 13 bases between them. CDR1 and CDR2 (germline): MNHEY, SMNVEV (reference sequence). The CDR3 sequence is CASSWTGRGEKLFF. CDR3 nucleotides: TGTGCCAGCAGTTGGACGGGGCGGGGTGAAAAACTGTTTTTT.

V gene TRBV6-4 combines with J gene TRBJ1-1, with D hard to call. V lost 3 bases and J lost 9, with 14 bases in between. CDR1 and CDR2 (germline): MRHNA, SNTAGT. This CDR3 comprises 13 residues. This CDR3 is CASSEEAGYQAFF. DNA for the CDR3: TGTGCCAGCAGTGAAGAGGCCGGGTACCAAGCTTTCTTT.